The present TCR beta chain was sequenced within a study of T cell changes during pregnancy in multiple sclerosis (dated 2019 in TCRdb). In terms of the full investigation: In women with multiple sclerosis, the researchers looked at how the T cell repertoire shifted as pregnancy progressed.

CDR1 and CDR2 (ENHRY, SYGVKD) derive from the germline V gene. From cysteine to phenylalanine, the CDR3 is 14 amino acids long. Only the CDR3 DNA is retained, 42 bases long and in frame from the first base. V and J are truncated by 11 bases and 3 bases respectively, leaving an intervening sequence of 17 bases. In the case of this clone: What this receptor recognizes is not known. Nothing much larger sits one base from this clone, and base qualities are not available.

Library preparation used the immunoSEQ multiplex PCR assay. TCRdb took over this immuneACCESS table, retaining in-frame rearrangements with V and J assigned. Such tables are incomplete; in checked studies, under half of the missing clones stem from an unresolved V gene, and the remainder is unexplained. The sample table shows nearly 110,000 clones, and less than 95% are seen once. The ten largest clones capture 1.6% of the sample. The rearrangement joined TRBV10-3 to TRBJ2-1; a tentative D call is TRBD1 (6 bases match). The sequences come from peripheral blood, collected before pregnancy. The source of this sequence is a female donor with multiple sclerosis, enrolled in a pregnancy study. The CDR3 protein sequence reads: CAAQGPNLYNEQFF. The nucleotides are TGTGCCGCACAGGGTCCTAACCTCTACAATGAGCAGTTCTTC.